This TCR beta chain was documented in a study of long-term antiretroviral therapy in people with HIV. In regard to this clone: No antigen is known for it.

Whole-study results and caveats: Post-ART, diversity grew, though it stayed under transplant donor control levels.

Researchers ran immunoSEQ v3.0 at survey level. It was roughly 40,000-50,000 T-cell genomes per sample that sequencing targeted. Assay: immunoSEQ multiplex PCR; the TCRdb copy retains only in-frame clones and omits some. Altogether tens of thousands of clones are present, more than 75% being singletons, with the ten largest covering approximately 0.99%. The source material was unsorted PBMCs, sampled 2 years after starting antiretroviral therapy. The clonotype comes from a man aged 45 to 65 with HIV.

The chain's CDR3 is CASSFRTGTDTQYF. In nucleotides, the CDR3 is TGTGCCAGCAGCTTCAGGACAGGCACAGATACGCAGTATTTT. This sequence joins TRBV5-6 and TRBJ2-3, with D perhaps matching TRBD1 (6 bases). Trimming took off 2 bases at V and 1 base at J, with 8 bases between the two ends. Germline loops: CDR1 SGHDT, CDR2 YYEEEE. The CDR3 totals 14 residues.